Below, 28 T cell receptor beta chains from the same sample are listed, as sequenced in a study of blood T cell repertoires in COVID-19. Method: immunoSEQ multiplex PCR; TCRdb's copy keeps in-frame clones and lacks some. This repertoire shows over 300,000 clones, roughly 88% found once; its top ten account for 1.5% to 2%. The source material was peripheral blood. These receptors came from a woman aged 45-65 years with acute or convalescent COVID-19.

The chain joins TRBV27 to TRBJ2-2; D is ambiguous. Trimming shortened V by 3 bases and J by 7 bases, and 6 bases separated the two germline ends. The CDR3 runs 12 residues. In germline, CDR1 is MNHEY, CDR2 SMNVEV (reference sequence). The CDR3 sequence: CASSFPSGELFF. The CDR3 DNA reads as TGTGCCAGCAGTTTCCCGAGCGGGGAGCTGTTTTTT.

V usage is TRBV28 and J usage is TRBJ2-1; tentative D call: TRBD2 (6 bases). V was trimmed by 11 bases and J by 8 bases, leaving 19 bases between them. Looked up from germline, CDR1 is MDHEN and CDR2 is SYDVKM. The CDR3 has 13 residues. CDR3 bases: TGTGCCGGACTGGGGGGTGACGGGGATGAGCAGTTCTTC. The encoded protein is CAGLGGDGDEQFF.

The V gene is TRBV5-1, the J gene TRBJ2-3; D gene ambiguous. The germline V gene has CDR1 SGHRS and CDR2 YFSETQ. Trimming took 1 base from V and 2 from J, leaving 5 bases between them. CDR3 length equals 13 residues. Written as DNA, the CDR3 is TGCGCCAGCAGCTTGCAGAACACAGATACGCAGTATTTT. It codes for CASSLQNTDTQYF.

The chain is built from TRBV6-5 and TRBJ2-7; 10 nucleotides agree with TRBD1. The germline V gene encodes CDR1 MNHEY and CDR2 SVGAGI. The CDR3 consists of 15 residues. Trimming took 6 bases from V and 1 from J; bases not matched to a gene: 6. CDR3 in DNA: TGTGCCAGCAGCGGCCGGGACAGGGGATCCTACGAGCAGTACTTC. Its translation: CASSGRDRGSYEQYF.

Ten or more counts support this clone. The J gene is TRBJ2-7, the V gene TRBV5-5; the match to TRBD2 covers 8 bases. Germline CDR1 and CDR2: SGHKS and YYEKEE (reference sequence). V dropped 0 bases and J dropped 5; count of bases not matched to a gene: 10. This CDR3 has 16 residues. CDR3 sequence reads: CASSLVFPAGEDEQYF. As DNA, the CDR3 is TGTGCCAGCAGCTTGGTGTTTCCAGCGGGAGAAGACGAGCAGTACTTC.

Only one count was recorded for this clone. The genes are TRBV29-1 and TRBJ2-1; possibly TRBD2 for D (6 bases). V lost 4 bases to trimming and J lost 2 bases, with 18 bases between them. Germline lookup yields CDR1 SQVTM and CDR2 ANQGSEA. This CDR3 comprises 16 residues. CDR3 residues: CSVGTKGLPPYNEQFF. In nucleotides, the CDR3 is TGCAGCGTTGGGACAAAGGGACTGCCTCCCTACAATGAGCAGTTCTTC.

For the CDR3, the DNA is TGTGCCAGCACTGGCGGGAGGGCCGACACCGGGGAGCTGTTTTTT. It yields the protein CASTGGRADTGELFF. The chain uses TRBV6-5 and TRBJ2-2; 9 bases agree with TRBD2. The CDR3 runs 15 residues. The germline V gene encodes CDR1 MNHEY and CDR2 SVGAGI. V lost 7 bases and J lost 3; bases outside the gene matches: 6.

CDR3 loop: CASSPPSVLAGQYEQYF. The CDR3 nucleotides are TGTGCCAGCTCACCACCGTCGGTCCTAGCGGGGCAATACGAGCAGTACTTC. The V and J genes are TRBV18 and TRBJ2-7; the match to TRBD2 covers 9 bases. Germline V gene sequence: CDR1 KGHSH, CDR2 LQKENI. This CDR3 has 17 residues. Trimming cost V 0 bases and J 4 bases; bases outside gene matches: 10.

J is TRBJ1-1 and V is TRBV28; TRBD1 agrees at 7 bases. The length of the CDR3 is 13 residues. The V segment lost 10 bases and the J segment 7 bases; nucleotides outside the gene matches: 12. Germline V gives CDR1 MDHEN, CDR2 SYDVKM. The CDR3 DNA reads TGTGCCATCTACTCCCCCGACAGGGATGAAGCTTTCTTT. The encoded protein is CAIYSPDRDEAFF. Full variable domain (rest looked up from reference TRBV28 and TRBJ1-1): DVKVTQSSRYLVKRTGEKVFLECVQDMDHENMFWYRQDPGLGLRLIYFSYDVKMKEKGDIPEGYSVSREKKERFSLILESASTNQTSMYLCAIYSPDRDEAFFGQGTRLTVV.

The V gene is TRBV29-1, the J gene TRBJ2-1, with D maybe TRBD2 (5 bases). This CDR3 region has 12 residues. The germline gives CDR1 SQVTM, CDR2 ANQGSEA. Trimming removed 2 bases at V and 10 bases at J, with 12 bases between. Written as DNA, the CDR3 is TGCAGCGTTGAATTCTATAGCGCCGAGCAGTTCTTC. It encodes CSVEFYSAEQFF.

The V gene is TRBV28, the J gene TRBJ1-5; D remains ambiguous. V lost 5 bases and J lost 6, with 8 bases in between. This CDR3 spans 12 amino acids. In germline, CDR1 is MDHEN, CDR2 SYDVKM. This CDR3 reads CASSPRGQPQHF. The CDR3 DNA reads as TGTGCCAGCAGTCCCCGCGGTCAGCCCCAGCATTTT. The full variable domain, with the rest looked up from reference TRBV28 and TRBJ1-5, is DVKVTQSSRYLVKRTGEKVFLECVQDMDHENMFWYRQDPGLGLRLIYFSYDVKMKEKGDIPEGYSVSREKKERFSLILESASTNQTSMYLCASSPRGQPQHFGDGTRLSIL.

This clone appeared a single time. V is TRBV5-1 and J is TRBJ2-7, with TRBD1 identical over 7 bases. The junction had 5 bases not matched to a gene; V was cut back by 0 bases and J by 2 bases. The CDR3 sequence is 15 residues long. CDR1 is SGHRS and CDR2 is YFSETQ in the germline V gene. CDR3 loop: CASSLEPDRAYEQYF. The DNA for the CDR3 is TGCGCCAGCAGCTTGGAACCCGACAGGGCCTACGAGCAGTACTTC.

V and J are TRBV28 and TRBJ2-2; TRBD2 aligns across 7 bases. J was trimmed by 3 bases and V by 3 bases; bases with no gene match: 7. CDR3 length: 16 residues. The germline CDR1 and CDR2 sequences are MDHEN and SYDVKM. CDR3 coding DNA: TGTGCCAGCAGTTTGGGGGGGAGGTCAGACACCGGGGAGCTGTTTTTT. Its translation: CASSLGGRSDTGELFF.

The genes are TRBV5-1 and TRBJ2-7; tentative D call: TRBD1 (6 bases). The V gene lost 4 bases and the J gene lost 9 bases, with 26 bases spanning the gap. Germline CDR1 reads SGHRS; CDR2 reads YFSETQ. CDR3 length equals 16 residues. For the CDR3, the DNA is TGCGCCAGCAGCCCCGCCCTACAGGGATTGGTAAAATCGCAGTACTTC. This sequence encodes CASSPALQGLVKSQYF. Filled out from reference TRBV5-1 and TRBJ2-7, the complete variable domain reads KAGVTQTPRYLIKTRGQQVTLSCSPISGHRSVSWYQQTPGQGLQFLFEYFSETQRNKGNFPGRFSGRQFSNSRSEMNVSTLELGDSALYLCASSPALQGLVKSQYFGPGTRLTVT.

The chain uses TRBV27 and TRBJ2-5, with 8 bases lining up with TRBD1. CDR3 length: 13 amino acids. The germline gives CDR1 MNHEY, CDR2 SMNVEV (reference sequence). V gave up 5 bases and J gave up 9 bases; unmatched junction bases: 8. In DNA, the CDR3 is TGTGCCAGCAGTCTTTTGAACAGGGGGGCCCAGTACTTC. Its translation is CASSLLNRGAQYF.

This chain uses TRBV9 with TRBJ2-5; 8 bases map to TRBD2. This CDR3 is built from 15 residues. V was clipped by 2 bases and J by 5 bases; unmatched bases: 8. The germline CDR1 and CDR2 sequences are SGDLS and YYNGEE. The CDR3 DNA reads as TGTGCCAGCAGCGTCGGGACTCAGCGGGAGGAGACCCAGTACTTC. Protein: CASSVGTQREETQYF.

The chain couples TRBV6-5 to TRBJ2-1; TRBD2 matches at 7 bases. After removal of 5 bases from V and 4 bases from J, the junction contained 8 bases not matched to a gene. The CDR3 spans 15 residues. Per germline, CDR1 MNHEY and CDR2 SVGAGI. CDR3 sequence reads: CASSRPRELYNEQFF. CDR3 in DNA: TGTGCCAGCAGTCGTCCGCGGGAGTTGTACAATGAGCAGTTCTTC.

The CDR3 bases are TGTGCCAGCAACACCGGTGGGACAGTATCCTACGAGCAGTACTTC. It specifies CASNTGGTVSYEQYF. The V call is TRBV28, the J call TRBJ2-7; 7 nucleotides match TRBD1. Germline lookup yields CDR1 MDHEN and CDR2 SYDVKM. V lost 7 bases to trimming and J lost 1 base; unmatched junction nucleotides: 10. CDR3 length equals 15 residues.

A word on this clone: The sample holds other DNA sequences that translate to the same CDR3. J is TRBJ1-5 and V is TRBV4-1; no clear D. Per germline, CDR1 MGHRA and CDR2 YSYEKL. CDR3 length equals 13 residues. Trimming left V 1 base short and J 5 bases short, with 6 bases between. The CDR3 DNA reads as TGCGCCAGCAGCCAAGCAGGCGATCAGCCCCAGCATTTT. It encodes CASSQAGDQPQHF.

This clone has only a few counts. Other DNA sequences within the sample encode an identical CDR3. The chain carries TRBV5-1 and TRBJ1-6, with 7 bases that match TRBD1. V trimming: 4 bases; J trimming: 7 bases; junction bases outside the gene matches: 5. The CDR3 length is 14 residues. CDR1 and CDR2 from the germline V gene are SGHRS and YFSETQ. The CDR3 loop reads CASSAGTVNSPLHF. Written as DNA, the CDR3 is TGCGCCAGCAGCGCCGGGACAGTCAATTCACCCCTCCACTTT.

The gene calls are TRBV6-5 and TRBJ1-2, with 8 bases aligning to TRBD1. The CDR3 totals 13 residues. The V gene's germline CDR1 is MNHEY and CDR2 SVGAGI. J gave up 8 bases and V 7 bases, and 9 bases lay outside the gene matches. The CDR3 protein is CASKRTGSEGYTF. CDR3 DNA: TGTGCCAGCAAGAGGACAGGGTCGGAAGGCTACACCTTC.

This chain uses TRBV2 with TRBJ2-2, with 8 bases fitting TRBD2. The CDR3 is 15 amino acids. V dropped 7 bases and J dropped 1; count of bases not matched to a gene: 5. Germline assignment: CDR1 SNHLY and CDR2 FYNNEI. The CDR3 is CASKVTSGNTGELFF. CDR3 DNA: TGTGCCAGCAAAGTCACTAGCGGGAACACCGGGGAGCTGTTTTTT.

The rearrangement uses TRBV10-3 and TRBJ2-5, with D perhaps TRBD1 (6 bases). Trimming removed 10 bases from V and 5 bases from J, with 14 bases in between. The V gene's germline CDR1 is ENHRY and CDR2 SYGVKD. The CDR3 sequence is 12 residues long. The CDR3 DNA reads TGTGCCAGCCAACAGGGCACGGAGACCCAGTACTTC. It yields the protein CASQQGTETQYF.

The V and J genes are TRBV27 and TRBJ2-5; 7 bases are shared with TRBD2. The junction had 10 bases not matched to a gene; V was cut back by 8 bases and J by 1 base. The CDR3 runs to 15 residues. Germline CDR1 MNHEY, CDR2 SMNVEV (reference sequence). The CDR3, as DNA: TGTGCCAGCGGGGGGGGAGGGGCCTTCCAAGAGACCCAGTACTTC. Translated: CASGGGGAFQETQYF.

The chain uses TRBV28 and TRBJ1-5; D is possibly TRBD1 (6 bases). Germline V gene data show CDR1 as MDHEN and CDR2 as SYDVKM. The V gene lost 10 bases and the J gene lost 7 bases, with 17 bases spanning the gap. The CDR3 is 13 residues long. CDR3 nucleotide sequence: TGTGCCACCCTACCAGGGGCAAGCCAGCCCCAGCATTTT. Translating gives CATLPGASQPQHF.

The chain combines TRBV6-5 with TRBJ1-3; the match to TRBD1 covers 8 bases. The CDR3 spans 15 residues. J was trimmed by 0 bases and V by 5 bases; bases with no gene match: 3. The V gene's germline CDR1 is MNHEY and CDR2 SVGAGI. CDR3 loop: CASSPGQGSGNTIYF. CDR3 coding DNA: TGTGCCAGCAGTCCTGGACAGGGCTCTGGAAACACCATATATTTT.

CDR3 bases: TGTGCCAGCAGCGTTGGTGTGTGGCATGAGCAGTTCTTC. This codes for CASSVGVWHEQFF. The rearrangement joins TRBV9 to TRBJ2-1; unclear D gene. V was cut by 2 bases and J by 8 bases, with 11 bases left in between. This CDR3 has 13 amino acids. Germline V gene data show CDR1 as SGDLS and CDR2 as YYNGEE.

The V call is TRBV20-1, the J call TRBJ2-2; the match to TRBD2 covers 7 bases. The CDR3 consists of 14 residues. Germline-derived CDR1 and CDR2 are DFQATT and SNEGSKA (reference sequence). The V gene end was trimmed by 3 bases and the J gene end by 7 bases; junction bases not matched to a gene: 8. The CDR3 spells CSASWGGSGGELFF. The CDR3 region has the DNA TGCAGTGCTAGTTGGGGCGGGAGCGGCGGGGAGCTGTTTTTT.